This T cell receptor beta chain was captured in a study of shared clonotypes between healthy human individuals. At deep level, the assay was performed. Sequencing was performed with immunoSEQ multiplex PCR; in TCRdb, only in-frame clones are kept and a portion is missing. The sample lists approximately 2.5 million clones, about 92% occurring once. This CDR3 region has 13 residues. In germline, CDR1 is SNHLY, CDR2 FYNNEI. After removal of 8 bases from V and 1 base from J, the junction contained 3 bases not matched to a gene. Study observations and caveats: The four-donor shared clonotypes exceeded non-shared clonotypes in generation probability, with non-shared ones scoring lower.

In regard to this clone: Its matching antigen is unknown.

The rearrangement uses TRBV2 and TRBJ1-1, with TRBD1 identical over 8 bases. The sequence was collected from a young man in good health. The sequencing input was naive CD4+ T cells sorted from blood. The sample's subset: CD45RA+ positively selected. The CDR3 protein is CASQDRENTEAFF. The CDR3 nucleotides read TGTGCCAGCCAGGACAGGGAGAACACTGAAGCTTTCTTT.